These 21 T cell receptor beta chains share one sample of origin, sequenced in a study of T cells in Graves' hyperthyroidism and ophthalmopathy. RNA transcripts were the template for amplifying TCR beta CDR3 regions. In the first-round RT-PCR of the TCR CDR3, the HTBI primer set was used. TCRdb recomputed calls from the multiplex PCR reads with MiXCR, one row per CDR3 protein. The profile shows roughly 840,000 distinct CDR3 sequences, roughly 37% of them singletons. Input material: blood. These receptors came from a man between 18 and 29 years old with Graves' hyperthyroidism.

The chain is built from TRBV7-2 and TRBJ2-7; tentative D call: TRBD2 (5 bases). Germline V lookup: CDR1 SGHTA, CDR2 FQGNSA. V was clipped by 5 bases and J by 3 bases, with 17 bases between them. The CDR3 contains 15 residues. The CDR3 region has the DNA TGTGCCAGCAGCCAAGGACTCCCGGGCCACTACGAGCAGTACTTC. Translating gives CASSQGLPGHYEQYF.

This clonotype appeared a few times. CDR3 DNA sequence: TGTGCTAGTGGTCTCGGGACGGCGAACACCGGGGAGCTGTTTTTT. It encodes CASGLGTANTGELFF. The V and J genes are TRBV12-5 and TRBJ2-2; D is tentatively TRBD1 or TRBD2 (5 bases each). V shed 5 bases and J shed 0 bases, with 10 bases lying between them. CDR3 size: 15 residues. Germline V gene data show CDR1 as LGHNT and CDR2 as FRNRAP.

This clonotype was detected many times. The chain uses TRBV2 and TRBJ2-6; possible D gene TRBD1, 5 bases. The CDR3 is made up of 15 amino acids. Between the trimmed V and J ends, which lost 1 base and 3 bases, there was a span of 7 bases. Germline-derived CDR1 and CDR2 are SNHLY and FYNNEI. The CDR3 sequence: CASSEEGVGANVLTF. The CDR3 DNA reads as TGTGCCAGCAGTGAAGAAGGGGTTGGGGCCAACGTCCTGACTTTC.

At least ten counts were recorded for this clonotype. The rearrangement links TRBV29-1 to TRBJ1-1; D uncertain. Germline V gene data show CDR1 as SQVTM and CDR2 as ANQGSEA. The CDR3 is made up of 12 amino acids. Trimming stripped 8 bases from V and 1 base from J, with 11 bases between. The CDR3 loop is CSFKTRNTEAFF. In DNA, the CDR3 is TGCAGCTTTAAGACCAGGAACACTGAAGCTTTCTTT.

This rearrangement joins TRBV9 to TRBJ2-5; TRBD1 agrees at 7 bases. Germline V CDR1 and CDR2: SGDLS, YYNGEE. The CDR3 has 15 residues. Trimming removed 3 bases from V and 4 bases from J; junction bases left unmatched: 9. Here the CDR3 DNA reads TGTGCCAGCAGCGATCTGCTAGGGGGCCGAGAGACCCAGTACTTC. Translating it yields CASSDLLGGRETQYF.

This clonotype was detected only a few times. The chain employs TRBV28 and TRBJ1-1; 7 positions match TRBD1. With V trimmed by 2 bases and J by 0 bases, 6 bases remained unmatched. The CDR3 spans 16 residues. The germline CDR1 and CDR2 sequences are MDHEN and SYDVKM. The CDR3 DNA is TGTGCCAGCAGTTTAGCAGGGGGGCCTATGAACACTGAAGCTTTCTTT. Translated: CASSLAGGPMNTEAFF. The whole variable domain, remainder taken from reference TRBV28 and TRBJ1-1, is DVKVTQSSRYLVKRTGEKVFLECVQDMDHENMFWYRQDPGLGLRLIYFSYDVKMKEKGDIPEGYSVSREKKERFSLILESASTNQTSMYLCASSLAGGPMNTEAFFGQGTRLTVV.

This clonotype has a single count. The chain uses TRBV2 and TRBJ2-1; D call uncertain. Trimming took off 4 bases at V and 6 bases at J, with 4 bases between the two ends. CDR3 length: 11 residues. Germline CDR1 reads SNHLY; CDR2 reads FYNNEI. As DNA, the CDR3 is TGTGCCAGCAGTGTGTTCAATGAGCAGTTCTTC. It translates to CASSVFNEQFF.

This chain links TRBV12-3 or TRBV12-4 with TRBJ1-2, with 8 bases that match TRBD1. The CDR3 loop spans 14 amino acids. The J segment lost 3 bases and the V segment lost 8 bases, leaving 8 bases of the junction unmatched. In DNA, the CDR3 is TGTGCCAGCTCTCAACAGGGGGGCGACTATGGCTACACCTTC. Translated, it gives CASSQQGGDYGYTF.

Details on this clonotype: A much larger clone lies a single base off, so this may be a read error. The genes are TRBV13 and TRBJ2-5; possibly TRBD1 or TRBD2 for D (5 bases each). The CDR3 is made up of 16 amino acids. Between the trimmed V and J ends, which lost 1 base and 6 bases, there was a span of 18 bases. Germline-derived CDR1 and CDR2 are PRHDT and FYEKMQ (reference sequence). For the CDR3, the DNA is TGTGCCAGCAGCTTAGTGGTATGGGGGAGCGAAAAGACCCAGTACTTC. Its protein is CASSLVVWGSEKTQYF.

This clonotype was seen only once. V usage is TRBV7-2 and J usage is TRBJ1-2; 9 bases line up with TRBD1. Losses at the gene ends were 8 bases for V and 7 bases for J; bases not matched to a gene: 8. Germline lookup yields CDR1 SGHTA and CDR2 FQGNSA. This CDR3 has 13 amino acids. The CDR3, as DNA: TGTGCCAGCTTCCGGGACAGGGAAGGTGGCTACACCTTC. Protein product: CASFRDREGGYTF.

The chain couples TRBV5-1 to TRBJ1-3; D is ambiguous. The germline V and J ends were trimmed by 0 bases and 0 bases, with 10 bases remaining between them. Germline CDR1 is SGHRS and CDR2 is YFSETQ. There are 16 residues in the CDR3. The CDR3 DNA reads TGCGCCAGCAGCTTGGACGGACTCCTCTCTGGAAACACCATATATTTT. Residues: CASSLDGLLSGNTIYF.

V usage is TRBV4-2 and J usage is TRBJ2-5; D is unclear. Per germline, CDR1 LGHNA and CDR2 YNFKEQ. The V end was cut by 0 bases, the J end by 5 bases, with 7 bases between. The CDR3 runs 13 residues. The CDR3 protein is CASSQDWAETQYF. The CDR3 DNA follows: TGTGCCAGCAGCCAAGATTGGGCGGAGACCCAGTACTTC.

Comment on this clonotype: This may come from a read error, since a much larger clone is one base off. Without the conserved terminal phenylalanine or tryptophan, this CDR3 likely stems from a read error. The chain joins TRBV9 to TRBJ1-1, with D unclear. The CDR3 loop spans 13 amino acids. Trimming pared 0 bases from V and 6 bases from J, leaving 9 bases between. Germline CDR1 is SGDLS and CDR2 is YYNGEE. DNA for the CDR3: TGTGCCAGCAGCGTAGTACGAGTACCTGAAGCTTTCCTT. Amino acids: CASSVVRVPEAFL.

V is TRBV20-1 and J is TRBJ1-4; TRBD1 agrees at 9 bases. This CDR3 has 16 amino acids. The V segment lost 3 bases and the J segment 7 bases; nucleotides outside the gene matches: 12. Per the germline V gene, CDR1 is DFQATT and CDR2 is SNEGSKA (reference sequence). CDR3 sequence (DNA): TGCAGTGCTAGGGGTTTCCGGACAGGGGAGGGTGAAAAACTGTTTTTT. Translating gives CSARGFRTGEGEKLFF.

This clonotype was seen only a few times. The CDR3 DNA reads as TGTGCCAGCCAGCTCGGGGGGGAGAAGGAAGAGCAGTACTTC. This translates into CASQLGGEKEEQYF. V and J are TRBV25-1 and TRBJ2-7; TRBD2 matches 8 bases. The CDR3 covers 14 residues. Per germline, CDR1 MGHDK and CDR2 SYGVNS. Unmatched junction bases numbered 13, after V lost 8 bases and J lost 7 bases.

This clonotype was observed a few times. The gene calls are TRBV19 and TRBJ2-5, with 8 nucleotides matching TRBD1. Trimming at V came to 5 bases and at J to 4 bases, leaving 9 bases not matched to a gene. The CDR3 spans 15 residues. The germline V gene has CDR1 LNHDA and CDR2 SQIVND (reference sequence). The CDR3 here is CASSPRDRLGETQYF. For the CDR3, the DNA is TGTGCCAGTAGTCCCCGGGACAGGTTAGGAGAGACCCAGTACTTC.

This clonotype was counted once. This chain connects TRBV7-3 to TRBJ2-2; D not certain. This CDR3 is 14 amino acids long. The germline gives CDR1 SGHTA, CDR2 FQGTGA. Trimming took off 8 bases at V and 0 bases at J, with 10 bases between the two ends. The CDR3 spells CASPNPSNTGELFF. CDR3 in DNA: TGTGCCAGCCCGAACCCTTCGAACACCGGGGAGCTGTTTTTT. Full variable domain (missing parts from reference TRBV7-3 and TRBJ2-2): GAGVSQTPSNKVTEKGKYVELRCDPISGHTALYWYRQSLGQGPEFLIYFQGTGAADDSGLPNDRFFAVRPEGSVSTLKIQRTERGDSAVYLCASPNPSNTGELFFGEGSRLTVL.

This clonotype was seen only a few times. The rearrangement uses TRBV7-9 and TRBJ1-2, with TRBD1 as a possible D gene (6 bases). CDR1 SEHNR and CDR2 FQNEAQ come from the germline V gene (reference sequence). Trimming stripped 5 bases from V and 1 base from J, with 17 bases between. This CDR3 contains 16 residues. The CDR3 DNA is TGTGCCAGCAGCCCCCTCCTCGACAGGCATAACTATGGCTACACCTTC. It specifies CASSPLLDRHNYGYTF.

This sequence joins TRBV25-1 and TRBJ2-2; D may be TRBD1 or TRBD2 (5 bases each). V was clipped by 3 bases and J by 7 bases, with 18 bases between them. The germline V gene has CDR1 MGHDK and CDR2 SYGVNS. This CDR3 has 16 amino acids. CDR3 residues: CASSDVKSRDDGELFF. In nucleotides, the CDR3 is TGTGCCAGCAGTGATGTGAAGTCCAGGGACGACGGGGAGCTGTTTTTT. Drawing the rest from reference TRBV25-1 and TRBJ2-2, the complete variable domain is EADIYQTPRYLVIGTGKKITLECSQTMGHDKMYWYQQDPGMELHLIHYSYGVNSTEKGDLSSESTVSRIRTEHFPLTLESARPSHTSQYLCASSDVKSRDDGELFFGEGSRLTVL.

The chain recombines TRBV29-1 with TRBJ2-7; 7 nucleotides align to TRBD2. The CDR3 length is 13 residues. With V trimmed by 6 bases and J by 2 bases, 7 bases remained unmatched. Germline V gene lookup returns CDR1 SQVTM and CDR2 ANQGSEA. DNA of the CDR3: TGCAGCGTGTCGGGGAGCGGGGCCTACGAGCAGTACTTC. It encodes CSVSGSGAYEQYF.

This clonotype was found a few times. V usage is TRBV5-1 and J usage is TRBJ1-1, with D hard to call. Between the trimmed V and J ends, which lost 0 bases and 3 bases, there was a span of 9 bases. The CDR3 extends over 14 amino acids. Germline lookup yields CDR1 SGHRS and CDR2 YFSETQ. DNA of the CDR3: TGCGCCAGCAGCTTGGACGGGGATTACACTGAAGCTTTCTTT. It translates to CASSLDGDYTEAFF. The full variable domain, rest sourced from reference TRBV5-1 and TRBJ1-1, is KAGVTQTPRYLIKTRGQQVTLSCSPISGHRSVSWYQQTPGQGLQFLFEYFSETQRNKGNFPGRFSGRQFSNSRSEMNVSTLELGDSALYLCASSLDGDYTEAFFGQGTRLTVV.